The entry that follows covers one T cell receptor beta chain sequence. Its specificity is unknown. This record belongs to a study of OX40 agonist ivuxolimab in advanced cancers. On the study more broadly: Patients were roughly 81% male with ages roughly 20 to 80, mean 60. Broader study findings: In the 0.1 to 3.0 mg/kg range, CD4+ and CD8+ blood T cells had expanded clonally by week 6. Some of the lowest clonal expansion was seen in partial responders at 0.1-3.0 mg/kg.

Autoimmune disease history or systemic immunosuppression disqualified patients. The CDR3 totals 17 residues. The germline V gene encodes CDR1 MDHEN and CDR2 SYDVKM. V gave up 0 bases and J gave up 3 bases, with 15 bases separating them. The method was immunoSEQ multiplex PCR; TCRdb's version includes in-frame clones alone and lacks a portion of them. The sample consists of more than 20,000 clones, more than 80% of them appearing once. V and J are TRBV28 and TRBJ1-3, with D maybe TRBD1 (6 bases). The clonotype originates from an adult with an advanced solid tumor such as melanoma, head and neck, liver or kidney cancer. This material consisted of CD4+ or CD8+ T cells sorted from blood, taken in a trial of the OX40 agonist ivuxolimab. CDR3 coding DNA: TGTGCCAGCAGTTTATGGGTTGCAGGGGATTATGGAAACACCATATATTTT. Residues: CASSLWVAGDYGNTIYF.